This T cell receptor beta chain stems from a study of shared clonotypes between healthy human individuals. The authors ran the assay at deep level. Several immunoSEQ plates held equal portions of the genomic DNA taken from each subset. Here immunoSEQ multiplex PCR was the method, and the copy in TCRdb shows in-frame clones only, minus some. The data hold 900,000 to 1,200,000 clones, with 75% to 85% observed a single time. Overall study findings and caveats: Rarefaction gave evidence that sorted-subset sequencing remained incomplete despite large depth.

Between the trimmed V and J ends, which lost 6 bases and 2 bases, there was a span of 17 bases. CDR3 size: 16 residues. CDR1 MDHEN and CDR2 SYDVKM come from the germline V gene. As concerns this clone: Its antigen is as yet unknown.

Donors were healthy HIV-negative adults without recent acute infections or vaccinations. The receptor's source is a man aged 18 to 29 in good health. Some clones in this sample may be carry-over from other donors' samples. Sequencing used memory CD4+ T cells from PBMCs. The subset: CD45RA-negative fraction. This chain joins TRBV28 and TRBJ1-5; a possible D gene is TRBD1 (5 bases). DNA for the CDR3: TGTGCCAGCAGGCTCTGGGACGGAGCGGGCAATCAGCCCCAGCATTTT. It yields the protein CASRLWDGAGNQPQHF.